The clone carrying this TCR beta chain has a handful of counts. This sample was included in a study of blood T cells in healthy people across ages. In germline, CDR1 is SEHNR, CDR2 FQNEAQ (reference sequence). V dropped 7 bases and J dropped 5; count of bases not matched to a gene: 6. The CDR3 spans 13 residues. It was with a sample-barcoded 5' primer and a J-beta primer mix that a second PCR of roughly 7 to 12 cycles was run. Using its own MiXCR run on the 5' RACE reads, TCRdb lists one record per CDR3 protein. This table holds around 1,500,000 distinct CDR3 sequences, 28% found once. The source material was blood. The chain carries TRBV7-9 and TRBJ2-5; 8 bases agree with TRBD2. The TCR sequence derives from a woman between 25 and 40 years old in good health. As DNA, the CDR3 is TGTGCCAGCAAGTTACTAGCGGTGGAGACCCAGTACTTC. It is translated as CASKLLAVETQYF.